This T cell receptor beta chain is drawn from a study of identical twins. TCRdb re-analysed the 5' RACE reads in MiXCR, keeping a single row per CDR3 protein. The table has approximately 700,000 distinct CDR3 sequences, over 5% seen once. The junction had 8 bases not matched to a gene; V was cut back by 6 bases and J by 4 bases. This CDR3 spans 15 amino acids. Germline CDR1 is MNHEY and CDR2 is SVGEGT. Sequences were obtained from naive T cells sorted from blood. This sequence was found in a man aged 18-30 years in good health. This chain uses TRBV6-2 or TRBV6-3 with TRBJ2-3; 9 nucleotides match TRBD2. Here the CDR3 reads CASRIAGALADTQYF. The CDR3 DNA is TGTGCCAGCAGAATAGCGGGAGCCCTGGCAGATACGCAGTATTTT.